Shown below are 20 T cell receptor beta chains from a single sample sequenced in a study of blood T cells in healthy people across ages. A second PCR, run for about 7 to 11 cycles, used a sample-barcoded 5' primer plus a J-beta primer mix. TCRdb reprocessed the 5' RACE reads with MiXCR, giving one entry per CDR3 protein. The sample carries approximately 1,700,000 distinct CDR3 sequences, more than 35% recorded once. The sequenced sample consisted of blood. The source of these receptors is a human donor in good health.

The genes are TRBV20-1 and TRBJ1-5; weak D call: TRBD1 (5 bases). The CDR3 length is 15 residues. Looked up from germline, CDR1 is DFQATT and CDR2 is SNEGSKA (reference sequence). Trimming shortened V by 5 bases and J by 2 bases, and 16 bases separated the two germline ends. The CDR3: CSAAVGGRGNQPQHF. In nucleotides, the CDR3 is TGCAGTGCTGCGGTCGGGGGACGAGGCAATCAGCCCCAGCATTTT.

The chain couples TRBV7-2 to TRBJ2-1, with unresolved D. CDR3 length: 14 amino acids. Germline V CDR1 and CDR2: SGHTA, FQGNSA. Trimming removed 3 bases at V and 10 bases at J, with 16 bases between. CDR3 nucleotide sequence: TGTGCCAGCAGCTTGGTCAGTAACTCCTACGAGCAGTTCTTC. It codes for CASSLVSNSYEQFF.

With respect to this clonotype: Compared with germline, one end of the junction differs, possibly owing to a read error. The J gene is TRBJ2-2, the V gene TRBV7-2; the D gene is possibly TRBD1 (6 bases). The CDR3 length is 14 residues. Germline V gene lookup returns CDR1 SGHTA and CDR2 FQGNSA. The DNA of the CDR3 is TGCGCCAGCAGCACCTACAGGGTAACCGGGGAGCTGTTTTTT. As protein: CASSTYRVTGELFF.

This clonotype showed up just a few times. The rearrangement links TRBV6-5 to TRBJ1-2; D remains ambiguous. The germline V gene has CDR1 MNHEY and CDR2 SVGAGI. The CDR3 is made up of 16 amino acids. The V gene lost 5 bases and the J gene lost 0 bases, with 16 bases spanning the gap. CDR3 nucleotides: TGTGCCAGCAGTAGTGGACCGCACCAAGCTAACTATGGCTACACCTTC. Translated: CASSSGPHQANYGYTF.

This rearrangement joins TRBV7-9 to TRBJ2-4; the D call may be TRBD1 or TRBD2 (6 bases each). Trimming pared 2 bases from V and 6 bases from J, leaving 14 bases between. From germline, CDR1 is SEHNR and CDR2 FQNEAQ (reference sequence). The CDR3 extends over 15 amino acids. CDR3 sequence (DNA): TGTGCCAGCAGCTTAAGGGGGGCAGTCGGAAACATTCAGTACTTC. It codes for CASSLRGAVGNIQYF.

The J gene is TRBJ2-3, the V gene TRBV5-1, with D possibly being TRBD1 (6 bases). The ends were cut back, 2 bases at V and 0 bases at J, with 13 bases in the middle. Germline V gene data show CDR1 as SGHRS and CDR2 as YFSETQ. The CDR3 is made up of 16 amino acids. Here the CDR3 DNA reads TGCGCCAGCAGCTTCGGACAGACGGCTAGCACAGATACGCAGTATTTT. The encoded protein is CASSFGQTASTDTQYF.

Concerning this clonotype itself: One base away lies a much larger clone, so this may be a sequencing read error. The rearrangement uses TRBV6-2 or TRBV6-3 and TRBJ1-2, with TRBD1 matching over 7 bases. Unmatched junction bases numbered 14, after V lost 6 bases and J lost 4 bases. The CDR3 covers 16 residues. CDR1 is MNHEY and CDR2 is SVGEGT in the germline V gene. The CDR3 nucleotides are TGTGCCAGCAGCCCCGGAACAGGGGTTCACGCCTATGGCTACACCTTC. Encoded protein: CASSPGTGVHAYGYTF.

This sequence joins TRBV6-1 and TRBJ2-3, with 10 bases aligning to TRBD2. The germline V gene has CDR1 MNHNS and CDR2 SASEGT. The CDR3 has 18 amino acids. Germline trimming cut 5 bases from V and 1 base from J; bases unmatched to any gene: 12. CDR3 nucleotides: TGTGCCAGCAGTCCCAGCGCGTTCCTAGCGGGGGGCACAGATACGCAGTATTTT. It specifies CASSPSAFLAGGTDTQYF.

The V call is TRBV6-2 or TRBV6-3, the J call TRBJ2-7; D might be TRBD2 (6 bases). From germline, CDR1 is MNHEY and CDR2 SVGEGT. The V end was cut by 4 bases, the J end by 6 bases, with 13 bases between. This CDR3 has 13 amino acids. The CDR3, as DNA: TGTGCCAGCAGTTCGGGGGATATAGGCGAGCAGTACTTC. Protein sequence: CASSSGDIGEQYF.

Only one count was recorded for this clonotype. A read error may produce the germline difference seen at one junction end. The rearrangement links TRBV9 to TRBJ2-6; either TRBD1 or TRBD2 may fit D (6 bases each). The CDR3 extends over 18 amino acids. The V gene's germline CDR1 is SGDLS and CDR2 YYNGEE. The CDR3 sequence: CASSVEGGFHSGANVLTF. The CDR3 coding sequence is TGTGCCAGCAGCGTAGAAGGGGGGTTTCACTCTGGGGCTAACGTCCTGACTTTC.

This clonotype occurred many times. The chain couples TRBV28 to TRBJ2-5; TRBD1 agrees at 10 bases. This CDR3 spans 15 amino acids. CDR1 MDHEN and CDR2 SYDVKM come from the germline V gene. After removal of 2 bases from V and 9 bases from J, the junction contained 9 bases not matched to a gene. The CDR3 nucleotides are TGTGCCAGCAGTTTACCGGGACAGGGGACGTCGGCCCAGTACTTC. Protein product: CASSLPGQGTSAQYF.

This clonotype turned up a few times. This rearrangement joins TRBV7-2 to TRBJ1-1; no clear D gene. This CDR3 is 14 amino acids long. V dropped 4 bases and J dropped 1 base, with 10 bases sitting between them. Per germline, CDR1 SGHTA and CDR2 FQGNSA. CDR3 sequence reads: CASSSAQENTEAFF. As DNA, the CDR3 is TGTGCCAGCAGCTCCGCTCAGGAGAACACTGAAGCTTTCTTT.

V is TRBV4-3 and J is TRBJ2-1; TRBD1 matches at 7 bases. CDR3 length equals 14 residues. Per germline, CDR1 LGHNA and CDR2 YSLEER. Trimming removed 5 bases from V and 4 bases from J; junction bases left unmatched: 5. The CDR3 DNA sequence: TGCGCCAGCAGCGCAGGGACAGATTACAATGAGCAGTTCTTC. It codes for CASSAGTDYNEQFF.

The chain uses TRBV6-1 and TRBJ1-3, with a possible D match to TRBD1 (5 bases). The V and J ends lost 6 bases and 0 bases respectively, with 12 bases between them. There are 15 residues in the CDR3. Germline V gene data show CDR1 as MNHNS and CDR2 as SASEGT. The CDR3: CASRSGPYSGNTIYF. For the CDR3, the DNA is TGTGCCAGCAGGTCGGGACCCTACTCTGGAAACACCATATATTTT.

The CDR3 sequence is CATSRDLISTGNTIYF. DNA for the CDR3: TGTGCCACCAGCAGAGATTTAATTTCCACTGGAAACACCATATATTTT. V gene TRBV15 combines with J gene TRBJ1-3; the D is unclear. The V gene's germline CDR1 is LNHNV and CDR2 YYDKDF (reference sequence). The CDR3 sequence is 16 residues long. V lost 0 bases and J lost 2, with 11 bases in between.

This clonotype has a handful of counts. The chain carries TRBV27 and TRBJ1-6, with D maybe TRBD1 (5 bases). The CDR3 runs 17 residues. V was pared by 2 bases and J by 5 bases, with 16 bases between. CDR1 is MNHEY, CDR2 SMNVEV, per germline (reference sequence). The CDR3 DNA reads TGTGCCAGCAGTTTAAACGGGGGAGGCGGTCATAATTCACCCCTCCACTTT. Encoded protein: CASSLNGGGGHNSPLHF.

This clonotype was found a few times. The chain is built from TRBV7-8 and TRBJ2-7; perhaps TRBD1 as D (6 bases). The V gene lost 4 bases and the J gene lost 0 bases, with 10 bases spanning the gap. Germline V gene lookup returns CDR1 SGHVS and CDR2 FQNEAQ. The CDR3 consists of 14 residues. The CDR3 is CASSSQGLSYEQYF. DNA for the CDR3: TGTGCCAGCAGCTCACAGGGTCTCTCCTACGAGCAGTACTTC.

This clonotype was recorded a few times. The chain links TRBV7-9 to TRBJ2-7, with unresolved D. CDR1 and CDR2 (germline): SEHNR, FQNEAQ (reference sequence). Trimming removed 1 base from V and 0 bases from J, with 22 bases in between. The CDR3 spans 19 residues. The DNA for the CDR3 is TGTGCCAGCAGCTTAGGAAAAAGCGAGGAATTCCAGAGCTCCTACGAGCAGTACTTC. The encoded protein is CASSLGKSEEFQSSYEQYF.

This clonotype was seen a handful of times. The J gene is TRBJ2-1, the V gene TRBV4-1; TRBD2 aligns across 11 bases. V lost 0 bases, J lost 8 bases, and 6 bases stayed unmatched. Germline lookup yields CDR1 MGHRA and CDR2 YSYEKL. The length of the CDR3 is 16 residues. The CDR3 DNA reads as TGCGCCAGCAGCCAAGATTGGGCTAGCGGGGGGTATGAGCAGTTCTTC. As protein: CASSQDWASGGYEQFF.

This clonotype was seen more than once but under ten times. The chain recombines TRBV7-9 with TRBJ1-2; 7 nucleotides agree with TRBD1. Trimming took 4 bases from V and 4 from J; bases not matched to a gene: 6. The CDR3 is made up of 14 amino acids. CDR1 and CDR2 from the germline V gene are SEHNR and FQNEAQ (reference sequence). The CDR3 reads CASSSIQGSYGYTF. The CDR3 DNA sequence: TGTGCCAGCAGCTCCATACAGGGGAGCTATGGCTACACCTTC.